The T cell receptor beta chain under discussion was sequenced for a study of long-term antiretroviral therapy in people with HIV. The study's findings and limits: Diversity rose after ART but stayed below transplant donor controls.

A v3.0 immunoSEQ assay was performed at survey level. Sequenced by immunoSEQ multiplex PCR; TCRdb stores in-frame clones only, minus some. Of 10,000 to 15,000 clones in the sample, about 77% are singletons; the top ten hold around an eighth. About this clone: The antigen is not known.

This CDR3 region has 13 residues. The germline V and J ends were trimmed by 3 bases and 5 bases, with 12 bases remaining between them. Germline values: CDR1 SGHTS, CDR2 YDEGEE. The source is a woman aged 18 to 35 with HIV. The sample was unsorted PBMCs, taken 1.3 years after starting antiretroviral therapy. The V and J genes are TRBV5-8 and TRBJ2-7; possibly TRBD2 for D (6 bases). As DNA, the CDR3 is TGTGCCAGCAGCTCTGGGAGGTATGACGAGCAGTACTTC. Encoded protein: CASSSGRYDEQYF.